The following is a T cell receptor (beta chain) sequence with its context. This sample is part of a study of technical replicates of blood from several donors. Measured with immunoSEQ multiplex PCR; TCRdb has only the in-frame clones, and not every one. This sample carries under 85,000 clones, 80% to 95% of them seen once, and the ten largest clones take about 0.4%. Trimming took 4 bases from V and 4 from J, leaving 15 bases between them. CDR1 SEHNR and CDR2 FQNEAQ come from the germline V gene (reference sequence). The CDR3 loop spans 15 amino acids. The sequence derives from a human donor in good health. The sample taken for sequencing was T cells isolated from PBMCs. The chain carries TRBV7-9 and TRBJ2-3; D is undetermined. As DNA, the CDR3 is TGTGCCAGCAGCTCCCTTCTTTCACGAGCAGATACGCAGTATTTT. It translates to CASSSLLSRADTQYF.